Detailed here is one T cell receptor (beta chain). Antigen specificity is unknown. TCRdb redid the calling of the 5' RACE reads with MiXCR, one entry per CDR3 protein. Counted here are hundreds of thousands of distinct CDR3 sequences, around 6% occurring once; the ten biggest clones make up under 2%. The germline V gene encodes CDR1 SGHTA and CDR2 FQGTGA. The V end lost 1 base, the J end lost 2 bases, and 12 bases lay between the germline ends. The CDR3 is 16 amino acids. The sample is drawn from a study of identical twins. General study results and limits: Researchers reported weaker excess twin sharing in beta out-of-frame sequences. Cord blood beta clonotypes present at high abundance carried fewer insertions; no such pattern appeared in memory repertoires. The models gave estimates that fell short of the out-of-frame TCR alpha sharing seen in monozygotic twins.

The sample consisted of naive T cells sorted from blood. The receptor's source is a man aged 18 to 35 in good health. The chain carries TRBV7-3 and TRBJ2-1, with TRBD2 as a possible D gene (7 bases). The CDR3 spells CASSLKGGGPYNEQFF. The CDR3, as DNA: TGTGCCAGCAGCTTAAAAGGGGGAGGGCCCTACAATGAGCAGTTCTTC.